Listed here is a single T cell receptor (beta chain). Reverse transcription of roughly 0.5 to 1 ug RNA was performed with random hexamers. TCRdb reprocessed the immunoSEQ multiplex PCR reads with MiXCR, giving one entry per CDR3 protein. In the table there are 210,000 or so distinct CDR3 sequences, over 90% of which are singletons. The data were taken from a study of CD8 T cells in Susac syndrome. Deletions cut 0 bases from V and 2 bases from J, with 7 bases between. The CDR3 is 14 amino acids. This clonotype was sampled from a human donor with Susac syndrome. The rearrangement joins TRBV12-3 or TRBV12-4 to TRBJ1-2, with D possibly TRBD1 on 5 matching bases. Sequencing was carried out using CD4+ T cells from PBMCs. The CDR3 region is CASSLAGENYGYTF. CDR3 bases: TGTGCCAGCAGTTTAGCGGGGGAGAACTATGGCTACACCTTC.